This is a list of T cell receptor beta chains from one sample in a study of shared clonotypes between healthy human individuals. Assay: immunoSEQ multiplex PCR; the TCRdb copy retains only in-frame clones and omits some. In the table there are hundreds of thousands of clones, 90% to 95% of which are singletons. Sequenced: naive CD8+ T cells sorted from blood. These receptor sequences come from a young man in good health. Each CDR3 is given with its conserved first and last residue. The order of the fields is J gene, D gene, clone size, CDR3 length, V gene, CDR3 protein, CDR3 DNA. D genes are given only for firm matches. Size values are once, few and many counts, or a class for expanded clones, and some rows have none.

TRBJ1-1 . . 16 TRBV5-6 CASSSFGTDRNTEAFF TGTGCCAGCAGCTCGTTCGGGACCGATCGGAACACTGAAGCTTTCTTT
TRBJ1-1 TRBD1 . 14 TRBV7-9 CASSVPGQGTEAFF TGTGCCAGCAGCGTTCCGGGACAGGGAACTGAAGCTTTCTTT
TRBJ2-2 . . 17 TRBV28 CASSLPGSRLGAGELFF TGTGCCAGCAGTTTACCAGGCAGTAGGCTGGGCGCCGGGGAGCTGTTTTTT
TRBJ2-7 TRBD1 . 15 TRBV19 CASSVQGQAHQEQYF TGTGCCAGTAGTGTGCAGGGACAGGCACATCAGGAGCAGTACTTC
TRBJ2-3 TRBD1 . 15 TRBV9 CASSPGTGNTDTQYF TGTGCCAGCAGCCCCGGGACAGGTAACACAGATACGCAGTATTTT
TRBJ2-2 TRBD1 . 19 TRBV27 CASSSQRPTSGTGTGELFF TGTGCCAGCAGTTCCCAACGGCCTACCTCCGGGACAGGGACCGGGGAGCTGTTTTTT
TRBJ2-5 . . 13 TRBV27 CASVDTYQETQYF TGTGCCAGCGTAGATACGTACCAAGAGACCCAGTACTTC
TRBJ2-5 TRBD2 . 15 TRBV7-9 CASSRSLAGQETQYF TGTGCCAGCAGCCGTTCGTTAGCGGGGCAAGAGACCCAGTACTTC
TRBJ2-1 . . 12 TRBV7-9 CASKDSYNEQFF TGTGCCTCAAAGGATTCCTACAATGAGCAGTTCTTC
TRBJ2-7 . . 14 TRBV28 CASSPLEVEIEQYF TGTGCCAGCAGTCCCCTAGAGGTAGAAATCGAGCAGTACTTC
TRBJ2-7 TRBD1 . 15 TRBV7-9 CASSFSQGSAYEQYF TGTGCCAGCAGCTTTTCACAGGGGTCGGCCTACGAGCAGTACTTC
TRBJ2-3 . . 17 TRBV4-3 CASSQESSGAITDTQYF TGCGCCAGCAGCCAAGAGAGCAGTGGGGCTATCACAGATACGCAGTATTTT
TRBJ1-1 TRBD1 . 12 TRBV5-1 CASSWTGQEAFF TGCGCCAGCAGCTGGACAGGACAGGAAGCTTTCTTT
TRBJ2-7 TRBD1 . 15 TRBV4-1 CASSQAGTGRYEQYF TGCGCCAGCAGCCAGGCCGGGACAGGGAGGTACGAGCAGTACTTC
TRBJ1-1 . . 13 TRBV5-1 CASSWEGELEAFF TGCGCCAGCAGCTGGGAAGGCGAGCTTGAAGCTTTCTTT
TRBJ2-1 TRBD2 . 17 TRBV29-1 CSVEDLPSRTSSTEQFF TGCAGCGTTGAAGACCTACCATCCAGGACTAGCTCGACTGAGCAGTTCTTC
TRBJ1-2 TRBD1 . 14 TRBV19 CASTTDRGGGGYTF TGTGCCAGTACCACGGACAGGGGCGGCGGAGGCTACACCTTC
TRBJ1-4 . . 15 TRBV27 CASSKRGRPNEKLFF TGTGCCAGCAGTAAACGGGGGAGGCCTAATGAAAAACTGTTTTTT
TRBJ2-3 TRBD2 . 17 TRBV7-9 CASSPIGTSGKTDTQYF TGTGCCAGCAGTCCCATCGGGACTAGCGGGAAAACAGATACGCAGTATTTT
TRBJ2-1 . . 17 TRBV4-1 CASSPYPDSPSYNEQFF TGCGCCAGCAGCCCGTACCCTGACTCGCCGAGCTACAATGAGCAGTTCTTC
TRBJ2-1 TRBD2 . 16 TRBV7-9 CASSLAVAGGHNEQFF TGTGCCAGCAGCTTAGCAGTAGCGGGAGGGCACAATGAGCAGTTCTTC
TRBJ2-7 . . 13 TRBV29-1 CSVESGSRYEQYF TGCAGCGTTGAATCGGGGAGTCGGTACGAGCAGTACTTC
TRBJ2-1 . . 11 TRBV7-9 CASSTTYPQFF TGTGCCAGCAGCACCACCTACCCGCAGTTCTTC
TRBJ2-7 . . 16 TRBV21-1 CASSKARGPSSYEQYF TGTGCCAGCAGCAAAGCGCGGGGACCGAGCTCCTACGAGCAGTACTTC
TRBJ2-3 . . 15 TRBV25-1 CASSDFFGTTDTQYF TGTGCCAGCAGTGATTTTTTCGGGACCACAGATACGCAGTATTTT
TRBJ2-2 . once 18 TRBV5-1 CASSVATLRGARPGELFF TGCGCCAGCAGCGTCGCCACCTTACGGGGGGCTCGACCCGGGGAGCTGTTTTTT
TRBJ1-5 . . 15 TRBV10-3 CAISPTGEKNQPQHF TGTGCCATCAGCCCGACAGGTGAGAAGAATCAGCCCCAGCATTTT
TRBJ1-1 . . 14 TRBV7-2 CASSLARLNTEAFF TGTGCCAGCAGCTTAGCCCGGCTGAACACTGAAGCTTTCTTT
TRBJ2-1 TRBD2 . 15 TRBV15 CATSLLAGTNNEQFF TGTGCCACCAGCCTACTAGCGGGAACGAACAATGAGCAGTTCTTC
TRBJ2-5 . . 14 TRBV7-3 CASSLAQGDETQYF TGTGCCAGCAGCTTAGCTCAGGGAGATGAGACCCAGTACTTC
TRBJ1-2 . once 14 TRBV2 CASSTGGTNYGYTF TGTGCCAGCAGTACGGGGGGGACTAACTATGGCTACACCTTC
TRBJ2-2 . . 13 TRBV29-1 CSVVTGNTGELFF TGCAGCGTGGTGACAGGGAACACCGGGGAGCTGTTTTTT
TRBJ2-7 TRBD2 . 15 TRBV7-9 CASSRMSGDSYEQYF TGTGCCAGCAGCCGAATGAGCGGGGACTCCTACGAGCAGTACTTC
TRBJ2-3 TRBD1 . 15 TRBV7-9 CASSLTGGNTDTQYF TGTGCCAGCAGCTTAACAGGGGGGAACACAGATACGCAGTATTTT
TRBJ1-4 TRBD1 few 15 TRBV27 CASSSRDRVGEKLFF TGTGCCAGCAGTTCACGCGACAGGGTTGGGGAAAAACTGTTTTTT
TRBJ1-2 . . 12 TRBV10-3 CAIRRFNYGYTF TGTGCCATCAGGCGGTTTAACTATGGCTACACCTTC
TRBJ2-1 . . 11 TRBV29-1 CSVDSYNEQFF TGCAGCGTGGACAGTTACAATGAGCAGTTCTTC
TRBJ1-4 . . 15 TRBV7-3 CASSLTGSSNEKLFF TGTGCCAGCAGCTTAACGGGTTCGAGTAATGAAAAACTGTTTTTT
TRBJ2-7 . . 16 TRBV5-4 CASSLFPAESSYEQYF TGTGCCAGCAGCTTGTTTCCAGCTGAAAGCTCCTACGAGCAGTACTTC
TRBJ2-1 TRBD2 . 19 TRBV28 CASMGVAGERLSSYNEQFF TGTGCCAGCATGGGGGTAGCGGGAGAGCGATTAAGCTCCTACAATGAGCAGTTCTTC
TRBJ2-2 . . 15 TRBV11-2 CASSSWDTNTGELFF TGTGCCAGCAGCTCCTGGGACACGAACACCGGGGAGCTGTTTTTT
TRBJ1-1 . . 18 TRBV23-1 CASSQSSGCEGMNTEAFF TGCGCCAGCAGTCAATCCAGCGGGTGTGAGGGGATGAACACTGAAGCTTTCTTT
TRBJ1-5 . . 15 TRBV19 CASSMVRQTNQPQHF TGTGCCAGTAGTATGGTAAGACAGACCAATCAGCCCCAGCATTTT
TRBJ2-3 . once 17 TRBV5-5 CASSLSAAGPSTDTQYF TGTGCCAGCAGCTTATCCGCTGCAGGGCCTAGCACAGATACGCAGTATTTT
TRBJ1-2 . . 15 TRBV6-4 CASSDSPGQLYGYTF TGTGCCAGCAGTGACTCGCCGGGGCAGCTCTATGGCTACACCTTC
TRBJ2-7 TRBD2 . 14 TRBV7-6 CASSLVAGGYEQYF TGTGCCAGCAGCCTCGTAGCGGGAGGTTACGAGCAGTACTTC
TRBJ2-4 TRBD2 once 16 TRBV7-9 CASSSPGGGAKNIQYF TGTGCCAGCAGCTCCCCCGGGGGGGGTGCCAAAAACATTCAGTACTTC
TRBJ2-2 TRBD2 . 15 TRBV7-6 CASSSLAERTGELFF TGTGCCAGCAGCTCACTAGCGGAGCGGACCGGGGAGCTGTTTTTT
TRBJ2-3 TRBD2 . 16 TRBV10-2 CASSEIAGGATDTQYF TGCGCCAGCAGTGAGATTGCGGGAGGTGCGACAGATACGCAGTATTTT
TRBJ2-2 . . 17 TRBV7-9 CASSLLSGPANTGELFF TGTGCCAGCAGCTTACTGTCGGGACCGGCGAACACCGGGGAGCTGTTTTTT